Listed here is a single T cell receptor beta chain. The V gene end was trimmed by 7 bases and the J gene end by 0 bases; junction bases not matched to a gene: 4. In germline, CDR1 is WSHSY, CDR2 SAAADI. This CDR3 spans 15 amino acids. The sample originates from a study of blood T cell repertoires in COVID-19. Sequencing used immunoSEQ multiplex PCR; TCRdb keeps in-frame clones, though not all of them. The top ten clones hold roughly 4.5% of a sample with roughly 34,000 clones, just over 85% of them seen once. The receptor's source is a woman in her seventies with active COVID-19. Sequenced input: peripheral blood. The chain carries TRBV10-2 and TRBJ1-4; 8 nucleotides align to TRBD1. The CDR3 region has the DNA TGCGCCAGCACCCTGGACAGGGCAACTAATGAAAAACTGTTTTTT. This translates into CASTLDRATNEKLFF.